The text below deals with one T cell receptor (beta chain). The sample comes from a study of blood T cell repertoires in COVID-19. Libraries were prepared by immunoSEQ multiplex PCR; TCRdb keeps only in-frame clonotypes and omits some of them. The table shows over 250,000 clones, with over 85% occurring only once. The sequencing input was PBMCs or T cells enriched from blood (not recorded which). The receptor was isolated from a woman aged 60 to 75 who had recovered from COVID-19.

CDR3 nucleotides: TGTGCCACCAGTAGTGACAGGGGCTCTGGAAACACCATATATTTT. Encoded protein: CATSSDRGSGNTIYF. This sequence joins TRBV24-1 and TRBJ1-3; 8 nucleotides line up with TRBD1. V trimming: 6 bases; J trimming: 0 bases; junction bases outside the gene matches: 3. In germline, CDR1 is KGHDR, CDR2 SFDVKD. The CDR3 sequence is 15 residues long.